This T cell receptor beta chain derives from a study of beta chain features in type 1 diabetes. Study summary: There were 107,917,701 sorted cells examined across all samples. Study-wide findings and caveats: Cells expressing TCR highly could be over-represented by cDNA sequencing. Moderate but significant shortening of TCRB CDR3s was recorded in all four CD4+ subsets from Type 1 diabetes patients.

Cells sorted by CD45RO/CCR7/CD25/CD127/CD95/CD27 comprised CD4+ naive, central memory, regulatory and stem cell-like memory cells. This clone was recorded a few times. The antigen is undetermined. The V gene's germline CDR1 is SGHRS and CDR2 YFSETQ. With 2 bases clipped from V and 5 bases from J, the junction kept 4 bases outside the gene matches. This CDR3 has 15 residues. The investigators reverse transcribed all of the isolated RNA, so they sequenced expressed TCRB transcripts. Sequenced by immunoSEQ multiplex PCR; TCRdb stores in-frame clones only, minus some. Found here are a few hundred thousand clones, 8% to 10% of them singletons; the top ten hold less than 0.65%.

This sequence joins TRBV5-1 and TRBJ2-5; 12 nucleotides line up with TRBD2. The receptor was derived from a man in his thirties or forties with type 1 diabetes. Sequenced material: central memory CD4+ T cells from blood. For the CDR3, the DNA is TGCGCCAGCAGCTTTCCCGGGACTAGCGGGGAGACCCAGTACTTC. Amino acid sequence: CASSFPGTSGETQYF.